What follows describes a single T cell receptor beta chain. No antigen is known for it. The read halts 3 residues ahead of the CDR3 end, with the missing end drawn from the germline J gene. The data were obtained in a study of Tregs in tolerant kidney transplant recipients. Generated by immunoSEQ multiplex PCR, the TCRdb table keeps only in-frame clones and is missing some. The sample totals some 52,000 clones. V lost 6 bases to trimming and J lost 6 bases; unmatched junction nucleotides: 15. This CDR3 spans 18 amino acids. Germline CDR1 and CDR2: KGHSH and LQKENI. Study-wide findings and caveats: Tolerant patients' donor-specific Tregs expanded beyond overall Tregs, suggesting antigen-driven growth. Expanding Tregs on activated donor B cells appeared to best identify donor-specific TCRbeta clones.

This TCR was sampled from a human donor who received a combined kidney and bone marrow transplant. The specimen comprised CD4+ T cells from blood, sampled before the transplant. This chain links TRBV18 with TRBJ1-6; 9 bases fit TRBD1. The CDR3 protein is CASSSRPRDRALNSPLHF. The sequenced part of the CDR3 DNA is TGTGCCAGCTCTTCCCGGCCACGGGACAGGGCCCTTAATTCACCC.